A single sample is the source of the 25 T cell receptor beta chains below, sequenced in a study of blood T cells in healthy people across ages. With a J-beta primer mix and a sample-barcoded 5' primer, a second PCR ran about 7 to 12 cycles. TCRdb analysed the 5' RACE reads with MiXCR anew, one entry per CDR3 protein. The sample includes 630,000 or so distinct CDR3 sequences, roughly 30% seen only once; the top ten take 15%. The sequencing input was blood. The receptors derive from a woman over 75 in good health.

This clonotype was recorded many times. The CDR3 DNA reads TGCGCCAGCAGCTCCGGGACTAGTCTTGAGCAGTTCTTC. Its protein product is CASSSGTSLEQFF. The rearrangement joins TRBV5-1 to TRBJ2-1; 8 nucleotides match TRBD2. This CDR3 region has 13 residues. V gave up 3 bases and J gave up 9 bases; unmatched junction bases: 5. The germline V gene has CDR1 SGHRS and CDR2 YFSETQ.

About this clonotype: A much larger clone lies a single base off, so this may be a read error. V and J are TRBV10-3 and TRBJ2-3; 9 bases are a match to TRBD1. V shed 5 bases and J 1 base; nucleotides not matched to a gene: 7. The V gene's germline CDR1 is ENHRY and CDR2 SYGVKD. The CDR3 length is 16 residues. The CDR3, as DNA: TGTGCCATCAGTTCCACAGGGGGCTTGGGCACAGATACGCAGTATTTT. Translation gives CAISSTGGLGTDTQYF.

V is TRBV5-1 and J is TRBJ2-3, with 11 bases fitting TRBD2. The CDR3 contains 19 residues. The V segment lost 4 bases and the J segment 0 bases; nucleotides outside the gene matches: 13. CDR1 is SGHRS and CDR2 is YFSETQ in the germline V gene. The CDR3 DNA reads TGCGCCAGCAGCGCCACCGGGACTAGCGGAGGCCTAAGCACAGATACGCAGTATTTT. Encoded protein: CASSATGTSGGLSTDTQYF.

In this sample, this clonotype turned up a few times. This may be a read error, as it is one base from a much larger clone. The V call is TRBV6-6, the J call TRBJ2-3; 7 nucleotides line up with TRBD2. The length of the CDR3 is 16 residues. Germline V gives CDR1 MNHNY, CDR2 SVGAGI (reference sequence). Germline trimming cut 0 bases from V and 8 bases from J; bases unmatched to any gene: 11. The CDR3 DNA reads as TGTGCCAGCAGTTACTCCCCTTGGGGGGGGTTCAGTACGCAGTATTTT. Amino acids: CASSYSPWGGFSTQYF.

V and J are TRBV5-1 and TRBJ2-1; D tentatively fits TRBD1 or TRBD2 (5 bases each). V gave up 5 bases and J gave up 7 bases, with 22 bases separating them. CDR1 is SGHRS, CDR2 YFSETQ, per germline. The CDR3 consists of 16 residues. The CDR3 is CASRRQPEERWNEQFF. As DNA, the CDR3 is TGCGCCAGCAGGCGACAGCCGGAGGAACGGTGGAATGAGCAGTTCTTC.

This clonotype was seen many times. The CDR3 nucleotides are TGTGCCAGCACCAGATACGGTGGCGGGGGGGCCCCCTTTGGCACAGATACGCAGTATTTT. Its protein product is CASTRYGGGGAPFGTDTQYF. This chain connects TRBV7-9 to TRBJ2-3; TRBD2 matches at 9 bases. With 7 bases clipped from V and 1 base from J, the junction kept 21 bases outside the gene matches. The germline V gene has CDR1 SEHNR and CDR2 FQNEAQ (reference sequence). The CDR3 has 20 residues.

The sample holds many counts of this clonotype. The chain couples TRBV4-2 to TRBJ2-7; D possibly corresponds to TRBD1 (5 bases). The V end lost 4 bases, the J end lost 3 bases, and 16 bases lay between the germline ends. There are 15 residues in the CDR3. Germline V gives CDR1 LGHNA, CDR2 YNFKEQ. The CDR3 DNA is TGTGCCAGCAGCCTGGGGCTCGGGCAGAGCTACGAGCAGTACTTC. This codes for CASSLGLGQSYEQYF.

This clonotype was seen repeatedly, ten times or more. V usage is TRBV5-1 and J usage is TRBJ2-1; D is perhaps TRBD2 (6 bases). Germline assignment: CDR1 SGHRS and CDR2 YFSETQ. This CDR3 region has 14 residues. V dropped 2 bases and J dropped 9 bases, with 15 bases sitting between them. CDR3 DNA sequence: TGCGCCAGCAGCTTCGGGGGTTCCGGGGGTGAGCAGTTCTTC. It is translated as CASSFGGSGGEQFF.

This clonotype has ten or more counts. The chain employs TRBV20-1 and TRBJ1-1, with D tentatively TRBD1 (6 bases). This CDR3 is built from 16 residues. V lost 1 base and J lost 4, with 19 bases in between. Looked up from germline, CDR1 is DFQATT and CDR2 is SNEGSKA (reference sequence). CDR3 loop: CSARAFEGGVSTEAFF. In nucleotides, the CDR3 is TGCAGTGCTAGAGCCTTCGAAGGGGGGGTTAGCACTGAAGCTTTCTTT.

CDR3 protein: CASSLSGWNTEAFF. In DNA, the CDR3 is TGTGCCAGCAGTTTATCCGGGTGGAACACTGAAGCTTTCTTT. This rearrangement joins TRBV27 to TRBJ1-1; D remains unclear. CDR3 length: 14 amino acids. The ends were cut back, 0 bases at V and 1 base at J, with 6 bases in the middle. The V gene's germline CDR1 is MNHEY and CDR2 SMNVEV (reference sequence).

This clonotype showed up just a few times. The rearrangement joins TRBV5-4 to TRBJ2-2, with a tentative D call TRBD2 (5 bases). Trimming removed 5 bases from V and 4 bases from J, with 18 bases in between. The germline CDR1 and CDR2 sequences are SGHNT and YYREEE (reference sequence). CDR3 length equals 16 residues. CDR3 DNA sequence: TGTGCCAGCAGTCAAAAAAGGGAGTGGAGCACCGGGGAGCTGTTTTTT. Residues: CASSQKREWSTGELFF.

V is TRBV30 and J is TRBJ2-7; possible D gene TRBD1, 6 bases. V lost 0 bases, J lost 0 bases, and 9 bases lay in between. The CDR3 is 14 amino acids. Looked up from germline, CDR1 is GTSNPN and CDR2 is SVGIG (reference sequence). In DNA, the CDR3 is TGTGCCTGGAGTGTAGGGGGAAGCTCCTACGAGCAGTACTTC. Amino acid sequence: CAWSVGGSSYEQYF.

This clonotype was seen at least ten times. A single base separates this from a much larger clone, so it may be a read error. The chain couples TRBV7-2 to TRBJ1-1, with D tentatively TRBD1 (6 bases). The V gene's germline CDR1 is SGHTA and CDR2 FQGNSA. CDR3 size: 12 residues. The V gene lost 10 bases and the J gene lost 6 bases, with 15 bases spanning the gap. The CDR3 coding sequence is TGTGCCACACGTGGAGGGGGAGCTGAAGCTTTCTTT. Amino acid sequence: CATRGGGAEAFF.

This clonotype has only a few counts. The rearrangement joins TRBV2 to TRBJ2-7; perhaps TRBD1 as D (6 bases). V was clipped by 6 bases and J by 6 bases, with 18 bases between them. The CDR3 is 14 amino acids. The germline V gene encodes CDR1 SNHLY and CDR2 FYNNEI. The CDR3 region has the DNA TGTGCCAGCAGGGCCGTGGTCAGGGGCGGCGAGCAGTACTTC. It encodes CASRAVVRGGEQYF.

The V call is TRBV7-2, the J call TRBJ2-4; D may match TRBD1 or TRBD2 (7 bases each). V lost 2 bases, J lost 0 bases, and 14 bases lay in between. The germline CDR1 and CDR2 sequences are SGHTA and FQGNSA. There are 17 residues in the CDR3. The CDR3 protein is CASSLTQGGVAKNIQYF. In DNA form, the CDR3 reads TGTGCCAGCAGCTTAACGCAGGGGGGGGTAGCCAAAAACATTCAGTACTTC.

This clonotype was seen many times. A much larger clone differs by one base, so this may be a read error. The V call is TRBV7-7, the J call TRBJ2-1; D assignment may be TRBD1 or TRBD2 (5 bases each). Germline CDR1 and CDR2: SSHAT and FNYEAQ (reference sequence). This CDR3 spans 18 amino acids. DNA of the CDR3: TGTGCCAGCAGCCAGGGAAATGGGGGAAGAAGCTCCTACAATGAGCGGTTCTTC. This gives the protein CASSQGNGGRSSYNERFF.

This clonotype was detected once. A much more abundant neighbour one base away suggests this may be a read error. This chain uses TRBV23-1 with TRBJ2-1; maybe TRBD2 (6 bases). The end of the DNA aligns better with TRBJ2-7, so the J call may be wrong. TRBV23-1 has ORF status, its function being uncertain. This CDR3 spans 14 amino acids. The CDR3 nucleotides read TGCGCCAGCGGGTGCAGAACTAGCCCTTATGAGCAGTACTTC. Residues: CASGCRTSPYEQYF.

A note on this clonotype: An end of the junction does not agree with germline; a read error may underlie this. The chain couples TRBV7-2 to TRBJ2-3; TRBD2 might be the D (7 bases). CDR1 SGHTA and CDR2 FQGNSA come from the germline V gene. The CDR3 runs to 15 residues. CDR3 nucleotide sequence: TGTGCCGGCAGCTTACAGGGAGGGGGGACAGATACGCAGTATTTT. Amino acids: CAGSLQGGGTDTQYF.

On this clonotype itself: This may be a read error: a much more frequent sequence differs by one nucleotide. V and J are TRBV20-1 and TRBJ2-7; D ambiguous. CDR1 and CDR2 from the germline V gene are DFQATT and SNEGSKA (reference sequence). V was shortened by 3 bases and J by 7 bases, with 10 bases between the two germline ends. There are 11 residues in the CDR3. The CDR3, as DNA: TGCAGTGCTAGGTCGCTTAATGAGCAGTACTTC. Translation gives CSARSLNEQYF.

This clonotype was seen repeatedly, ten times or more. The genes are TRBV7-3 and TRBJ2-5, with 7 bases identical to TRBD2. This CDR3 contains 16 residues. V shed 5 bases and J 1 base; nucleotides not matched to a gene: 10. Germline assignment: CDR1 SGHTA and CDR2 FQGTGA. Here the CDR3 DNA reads TGTGCCAGCAGCCCAAACCCAGCGGGACCCCAAGAGACCCAGTACTTC. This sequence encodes CASSPNPAGPQETQYF.

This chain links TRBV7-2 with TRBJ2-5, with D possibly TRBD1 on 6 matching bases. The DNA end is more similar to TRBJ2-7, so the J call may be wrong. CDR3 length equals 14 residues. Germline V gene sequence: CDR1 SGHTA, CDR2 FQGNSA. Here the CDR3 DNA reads TGTGCCAGCAGCTCCCCGACAGGAGGCGGCGAGCAGTACTTC. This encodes CASSSPTGGGEQYF.

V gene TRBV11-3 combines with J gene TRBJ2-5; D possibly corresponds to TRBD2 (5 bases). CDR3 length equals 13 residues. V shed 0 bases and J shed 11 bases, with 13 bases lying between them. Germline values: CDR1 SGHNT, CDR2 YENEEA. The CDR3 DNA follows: TGTGCCAGCAGCTTAGATGTCGCGGGTGAGCAGTACTTC. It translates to CASSLDVAGEQYF.

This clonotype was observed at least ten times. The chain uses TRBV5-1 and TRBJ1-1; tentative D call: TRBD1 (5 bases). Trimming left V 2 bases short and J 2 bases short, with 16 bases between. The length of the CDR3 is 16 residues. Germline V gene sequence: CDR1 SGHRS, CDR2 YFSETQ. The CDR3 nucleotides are TGCGCCAGCAGCTTAGGGACCTCACTTTCAAACACTGAAGCTTTCTTT. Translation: CASSLGTSLSNTEAFF.

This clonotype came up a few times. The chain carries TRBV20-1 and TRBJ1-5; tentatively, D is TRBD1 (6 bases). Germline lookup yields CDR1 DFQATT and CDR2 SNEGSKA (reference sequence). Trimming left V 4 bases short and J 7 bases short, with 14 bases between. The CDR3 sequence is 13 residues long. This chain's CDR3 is CSAKRTGIQPQHF. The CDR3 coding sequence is TGCAGTGCTAAAAGAACAGGGATACAGCCCCAGCATTTT.

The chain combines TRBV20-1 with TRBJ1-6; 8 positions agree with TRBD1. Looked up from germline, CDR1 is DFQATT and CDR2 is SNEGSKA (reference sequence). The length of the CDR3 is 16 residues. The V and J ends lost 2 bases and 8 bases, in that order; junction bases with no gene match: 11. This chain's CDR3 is CSARWSGQGADSPLHF. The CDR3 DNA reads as TGCAGTGCTAGATGGTCTGGTCAGGGGGCGGATTCACCCCTCCACTTT.